This T cell receptor (beta chain) was obtained from a study of T cells after yellow fever vaccination. This clonotype was found many times. TCRdb called the 5' RACE reads again in MiXCR, with one record for every CDR3 protein. The sample records approximately 30,000 distinct CDR3 sequences, under 4.5% being singletons. This clonotype was sampled from a man younger than 40 who received the YFV17D yellow fever vaccine. Specimen: CD8+ T cells sorted from PBMCs, collected 5 days after the yellow fever booster vaccination.

The CDR3, as DNA: TGCGCCAGCAGCCAAAGCCGGGACGGGCAAGAGACCCAGTACTTC. This encodes CASSQSRDGQETQYF. V usage is TRBV4-1 and J usage is TRBJ2-5; D is perhaps TRBD1 or TRBD2 (5 bases each). The V gene's germline CDR1 is MGHRA and CDR2 YSYEKL. The V and J ends lost 2 bases and 2 bases respectively, with 12 bases between them. The CDR3 runs to 15 residues.